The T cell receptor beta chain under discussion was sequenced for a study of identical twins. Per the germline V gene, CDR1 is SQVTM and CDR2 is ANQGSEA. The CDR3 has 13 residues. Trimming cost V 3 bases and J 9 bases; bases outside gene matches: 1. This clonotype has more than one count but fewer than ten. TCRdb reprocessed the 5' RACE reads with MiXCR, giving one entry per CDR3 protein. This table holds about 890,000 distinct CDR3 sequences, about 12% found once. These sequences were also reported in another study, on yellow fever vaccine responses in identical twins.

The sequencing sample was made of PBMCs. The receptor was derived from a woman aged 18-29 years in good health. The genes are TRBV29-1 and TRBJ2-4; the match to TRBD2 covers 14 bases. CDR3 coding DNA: TGCAGCGTTGATGGACTAGCGGGAGGCATTCAGTACTTC. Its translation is CSVDGLAGGIQYF.